What follows are 2 T cell receptor beta chains derived from one specimen sequenced in a study of human T cells and chemical hapten exposure. Time point in this sample: patch test 2, 6 weeks after DPC sensitization. Described treatment: therapeutic diphenylcyclopropenone sensitization with weekly scalp DPC. TCRdb re-analysed the RACE reads in MiXCR, keeping a single row per CDR3 protein. The table shows around 99,000 distinct CDR3 sequences, with approximately 10% occurring only once. Sequencing was performed on whole blood, taken in connection with sensitization to the hapten diphenylcyclopropenone (DPC). Receptors originate from a middle-aged man with alopecia areata. Some clones in this sample may be carry-over from other donors' samples.

This clonotype has a handful of counts. The chain has TRBV5-4 and TRBJ2-3; a weak D match, TRBD2 (7 bases). The CDR3 is made up of 15 amino acids. Germline-derived CDR1 and CDR2 are SGHNT and YYREEE (reference sequence). Trimming took 5 bases from V and 2 from J, leaving 15 bases between them. DNA for the CDR3: TGTGCCAGCAGTTCGGGGGGCGGCCACACAGATACGCAGTATTTT. Translating it yields CASSSGGGHTDTQYF.

This clonotype was counted only a few times. The chain carries TRBV7-9 and TRBJ1-6; 8 bases map to TRBD1. The V segment lost 5 bases and the J segment 7 bases; nucleotides outside the gene matches: 7. The length of the CDR3 is 15 residues. CDR1 and CDR2 (germline): SEHNR, FQNEAQ (reference sequence). This CDR3 is CASSPPQGGNSPLHF. The DNA of the CDR3 is TGTGCCAGCAGCCCCCCACAGGGGGGGAATTCACCCCTCCACTTT.